In its sample, the clone carrying this TCR beta chain was seen a few times. This entry belongs to a study of T cells after yellow fever vaccination. Findings and limits, study-wide: Abundant clonotypes from the bulk population could contaminate FACS-sorted repertoires. Though weaker, the secondary response peaked faster, on day 5 versus 15. The study re-detected most primary-vaccination clones after the booster (96% CD4, approximately 87% CD8).

Each CDR3 protein gets one entry after TCRdb re-called the 5' RACE reads with MiXCR. The table records tens of thousands of distinct CDR3 sequences, roughly 10% of them present only once. The material sequenced was PBMCs, either bulk or a sorted T-cell subset (CD4+, CD8+, memory, or dextramer-sorted; not recorded which), taken around 15 days after the first yellow fever vaccination. The clonotype was recovered from a man aged 18 to 29 who received the YFV17D yellow fever vaccine.

CDR3 bases: TGTGCCAGCAGCCAACCCCACGGGTGGGCGGGGGGGGCCTCAGATACGCAGTATTTT. As protein: CASSQPHGWAGGASDTQYF. The chain uses TRBV3-1 and TRBJ2-3; 9 bases fit TRBD2. There are 19 residues in the CDR3. Per the germline V gene, CDR1 is LGHDT and CDR2 is YNNKEL (reference sequence). V dropped 2 bases and J dropped 4; count of bases not matched to a gene: 16.